The rows below give T cell receptor beta chains drawn from one sample of a study of vaccination and CD4 T cells after COVID-19. TCRdb fed the PCR reads into MiXCR, producing one record per CDR3 protein. This sample carries around 11,000 distinct CDR3 sequences, 40% to 45% of them seen once, and the ten largest clones take around 10%. Antigens for these TCRs are unknown. The input for sequencing was CD4+ T cells from blood, cultured in vitro, taken after SARS-CoV-2 vaccination. The receptors derive from a human donor who had recovered from COVID-19. CDR3s include the opening cysteine and the closing phenylalanine or tryptophan. D genes are given only for firm matches. Expanded clones get a size class; other rows say once, few or many, or leave the size out.

clone_size: .; j_call: TRBJ2-6; d_call: .; v_call: TRBV18; cdr3_nt: TGTGCCAGCTCATCGGGGGCTGGGGCCAACGTCCTGACTTTC; cdr3_aa: CASSSGAGANVLTF
clone_size: .; j_call: TRBJ2-3; d_call: .; v_call: TRBV27; cdr3_nt: TGTGCCAGCAGTTTACGGACTCACACAGATACGCAGTATTTT; cdr3_aa: CASSLRTHTDTQYF
clone_size: .; j_call: TRBJ2-7; d_call: TRBD2; v_call: TRBV11-2; cdr3_nt: TGTGCCAGCAGCTTCGATAGCGGGAGATGGTACGAGCAGTACTTC; cdr3_aa: CASSFDSGRWYEQYF
clone_size: .; j_call: TRBJ2-6; d_call: .; v_call: TRBV28; cdr3_nt: TGTGCCAGCAGTTCTCCGGGACATTCGTACTCTGGGGCCAACGTCCTGACTTTC; cdr3_aa: CASSSPGHSYSGANVLTF
clone_size: .; j_call: TRBJ2-7; d_call: TRBD1; v_call: TRBV5-1; cdr3_nt: TGCGCCAGCAGCTTGGGGGGACAGGGGAACTACGAGCAGTACTTC; cdr3_aa: CASSLGGQGNYEQYF
clone_size: .; j_call: TRBJ1-1; d_call: .; v_call: TRBV7-3; cdr3_nt: TGTGCCAGCAGCTTAAATGAAGTAACTGAAGCTTTCTTT; cdr3_aa: CASSLNEVTEAFF
clone_size: .; j_call: TRBJ2-5; d_call: .; v_call: TRBV19; cdr3_nt: TGTGCCAGTAGTATAGGGCAGGGTGGAGAGACCCAGTACTTC; cdr3_aa: CASSIGQGGETQYF
clone_size: few; j_call: TRBJ1-6; d_call: .; v_call: TRBV6-1; cdr3_nt: TGTGCCAGCAGGGCACAGGGAGTAAATTCACCCCTCCACTTT; cdr3_aa: CASRAQGVNSPLHF
clone_size: .; j_call: TRBJ1-2; d_call: .; v_call: TRBV6-5; cdr3_nt: TGTGCCAGCAGTTACGACAGCGACTATGGCTACACCTTC; cdr3_aa: CASSYDSDYGYTF
clone_size: .; j_call: TRBJ1-1; d_call: .; v_call: TRBV7-9; cdr3_nt: TGTGCCAGCAGCCAAGACCTCAGCGGGAGGACTGAAGCTTTCTTT; cdr3_aa: CASSQDLSGRTEAFF
clone_size: .; j_call: TRBJ2-3; d_call: .; v_call: TRBV6-1; cdr3_nt: TGTGCCACCGCTTCCACCGTCGGCGAATCGGGAGATACGCAGTATTTT; cdr3_aa: CATASTVGESGDTQYF
clone_size: .; j_call: TRBJ2-3; d_call: .; v_call: TRBV6-2/TRBV6-3; cdr3_nt: TGTGCCAGCTCAATTGGCCACCCGGGGGATACGCAGTATTTT; cdr3_aa: CASSIGHPGDTQYF
clone_size: few; j_call: TRBJ2-2; d_call: TRBD1; v_call: TRBV7-2; cdr3_nt: TGTGCCAGCAGCTCCCACCGACAGGGCCCGAACACCGGGGAGCTGTTTTTT; cdr3_aa: CASSSHRQGPNTGELFF
clone_size: few; j_call: TRBJ2-5; d_call: .; v_call: TRBV20-1; cdr3_nt: TGCAGTGCCCTACAGGGAAGGGCCAAAGAGACCCAGTACTTC; cdr3_aa: CSALQGRAKETQYF
clone_size: .; j_call: TRBJ1-1; d_call: .; v_call: TRBV19; cdr3_nt: TGTGCCGGTAGTAAAGGGAACTCCCTGAACACTGAAGCTTTCTTT; cdr3_aa: CAGSKGNSLNTEAFF
clone_size: .; j_call: TRBJ1-1; d_call: TRBD1; v_call: TRBV20-1; cdr3_nt: TGCAGTGCCAGGACAGGGGTTGATTATGGGGCGAGAAACACTGAAGCTTTCTTT; cdr3_aa: CSARTGVDYGARNTEAFF
clone_size: .; j_call: TRBJ2-7; d_call: .; v_call: TRBV6-7; cdr3_nt: TGTGCCAGCACCAAGACGGCCGGGGGACAGTCTGGCGAGCAGTACTTC; cdr3_aa: CASTKTAGGQSGEQYF
clone_size: .; j_call: TRBJ2-3; d_call: TRBD2; v_call: TRBV7-2; cdr3_nt: TGTGCCAGCAGCTTAAGTCGACTAGCGGGGATACAAGATACGCAGTATTTT; cdr3_aa: CASSLSRLAGIQDTQYF
clone_size: .; j_call: TRBJ1-1; d_call: .; v_call: TRBV12-3/TRBV12-4; cdr3_nt: TGTGCCAGCAGTTTCCCCCTCCTTGAAGCTTTCTTT; cdr3_aa: CASSFPLLEAFF
clone_size: .; j_call: TRBJ1-1; d_call: .; v_call: TRBV6-5; cdr3_nt: TGTGCCAGCAGTTACTCGATTGATCTGGCGGGAGCTTTCTTT; cdr3_aa: CASSYSIDLAGAFF
clone_size: .; j_call: TRBJ1-1; d_call: .; v_call: TRBV5-1; cdr3_nt: TGCGCCAGCAGCCCCCGGGGGGGGAACACTGAAGCTTTCTTT; cdr3_aa: CASSPRGGNTEAFF
clone_size: few; j_call: TRBJ1-1; d_call: .; v_call: TRBV20-1; cdr3_nt: TGCAGTGCTAGAGATCCACTGTCCCTTGAAGCTTTCTTT; cdr3_aa: CSARDPLSLEAFF
clone_size: few; j_call: TRBJ2-3; d_call: .; v_call: TRBV6-1; cdr3_nt: TGTGCCAGCAGTGTGATGGGAGCGGATACGCAGTATTTT; cdr3_aa: CASSVMGADTQYF
clone_size: .; j_call: TRBJ2-3; d_call: TRBD1; v_call: TRBV19; cdr3_nt: TGTGCCAGTAGTACAAGACAGGGGGCACTCCCGGGGACTACGCAGTATTTT; cdr3_aa: CASSTRQGALPGTTQYF
clone_size: .; j_call: TRBJ2-3; d_call: .; v_call: TRBV19; cdr3_nt: TGTGCCAGTAACCCTCGGGCTAGCGGCACAGATACGCAGTATTTT; cdr3_aa: CASNPRASGTDTQYF
clone_size: .; j_call: TRBJ2-5; d_call: TRBD2; v_call: TRBV7-2; cdr3_nt: TGTGCCAGCAGCTACGGGGGACTAGCGGCCAGCACCCAGTACTTC; cdr3_aa: CASSYGGLAASTQYF